These 20 T cell receptor beta chains were all obtained from the same sample, sequenced in a study of identical twins. One entry per CDR3 protein results from TCRdb running MiXCR on the 5' RACE reads. In the table there are 1,800,000 or so distinct CDR3 sequences, around 29% of which are singletons. Sequencing was carried out using cord blood. These receptors came from a newborn girl in good health.

The CDR3 spells CASSVEPNTGELFF. CDR3 DNA sequence: TGTGCCAGCAGCGTAGAGCCGAACACCGGGGAGCTGTTTTTT. J is TRBJ2-2 and V is TRBV28; D gene uncertain. Trimming left V 6 bases short and J 0 bases short, with 8 bases between. The CDR3 sequence is 14 residues long. The germline CDR1 and CDR2 sequences are MDHEN and SYDVKM.

The V and J genes are TRBV27 and TRBJ2-3, with D possibly called TRBD1 or TRBD2 (5 bases each). The V gene's germline CDR1 is MNHEY and CDR2 SMNVEV (reference sequence). Trimming removed 0 bases from V and 7 bases from J, with 8 bases in between. This CDR3 has 13 amino acids. The CDR3 here is CASSLSGTYTQYF. The CDR3 bases are TGTGCCAGCAGTTTATCAGGGACCTATACGCAGTATTTT.

The rearrangement links TRBV19 to TRBJ2-2, with 7 bases matching TRBD2. The CDR3 has 16 residues. V was clipped by 7 bases and J by 4 bases; unmatched bases: 12. From germline, CDR1 is LNHDA and CDR2 SQIVND (reference sequence). As DNA, the CDR3 is TGTGCCAGTAACCCAGTCGGGGGGAGAGGCACCGGGGAGCTGTTTTTT. Its protein product is CASNPVGGRGTGELFF.

This rearrangement joins TRBV24-1 to TRBJ2-3; 8 nucleotides align to TRBD1. The CDR3 is 15 amino acids. The germline V gene encodes CDR1 KGHDR and CDR2 SFDVKD. With 4 bases clipped from V and 4 bases from J, the junction kept 6 bases outside the gene matches. The CDR3, as DNA: TGTGCCACCAGTGACGGGTACAGGGGGGCAGATACGCAGTATTTT. It yields the protein CATSDGYRGADTQYF.

A few counts support this clonotype. The rearrangement links TRBV12-3 or TRBV12-4 to TRBJ1-1; D is possibly TRBD1 (6 bases). The V gene lost 7 bases and the J gene lost 4 bases, with 10 bases spanning the gap. The CDR3 length is 12 residues. The CDR3 DNA follows: TGTGCCAGCACACAGGGCATCACTGAAGCTTTCTTT. Translated: CASTQGITEAFF.

The V call is TRBV11-2, the J call TRBJ2-7; the D gene could be TRBD1 or TRBD2 (5 bases each). V dropped 5 bases and J dropped 7 bases, with 18 bases sitting between them. This CDR3 is built from 14 residues. The germline V gene encodes CDR1 SGHAT and CDR2 FQNNGV. CDR3 residues: CASSIGTPYNEQYF. In DNA form, the CDR3 reads TGTGCCAGCAGCATCGGGACCCCCTACAATGAGCAGTACTTC.

The rearrangement links TRBV5-6 to TRBJ2-3; weak D call: TRBD2 (6 bases). Germline V lookup: CDR1 SGHDT, CDR2 YYEEEE. The CDR3 has 15 residues. V gave up 4 bases and J gave up 2 bases, with 14 bases separating them. CDR3 sequence: CASSPTSVYTDTQYF. The CDR3 DNA sequence: TGTGCCAGCAGCCCGACTAGTGTCTACACAGATACGCAGTATTTT.

In its sample, this clonotype was seen many times. One end of the junction fails to match germline, which may point to a read error. The J gene is TRBJ2-5, the V gene TRBV5-1; D is unclear. The germline V gene has CDR1 SGHRS and CDR2 YFSETQ. The CDR3 contains 11 residues. The CDR3 protein is CASSLTETQYF. The CDR3 DNA follows: TGTGCCAGCAGTTTAACGGAGACCCAGTACTTC.

This clonotype turned up a few times. This chain links TRBV25-1 with TRBJ1-1; D call uncertain. Trimming pared 7 bases from V and 11 bases from J, leaving 14 bases between. CDR3 length: 11 amino acids. Germline V gene data show CDR1 as MGHDK and CDR2 as SYGVNS. CDR3 region: CASTGGFKAFF. The DNA of the CDR3 is TGTGCCAGCACCGGCGGTTTTAAGGCTTTCTTT.

Of note for this clonotype: A read error may explain this, as a much larger clone is one base away. This chain uses TRBV3-1 with TRBJ2-7; D remains ambiguous. Trimming removed 3 bases from V and 1 base from J, with 13 bases in between. This CDR3 is 15 amino acids long. Germline CDR1 is LGHDT and CDR2 is YNNKEL (reference sequence). In DNA, the CDR3 is TGTGCCAGCAGCCATAAGGGTCGGCAGTCCTACGAGCAGTACTTC. Its protein product is CASSHKGRQSYEQYF.

This clonotype was counted between two and nine times. This chain connects TRBV24-1 to TRBJ1-2; TRBD1 might be the D (6 bases). Per germline, CDR1 KGHDR and CDR2 SFDVKD. V dropped 1 base and J dropped 6 bases, with 8 bases sitting between them. The CDR3 extends over 13 amino acids. CDR3 bases: TGTGCCACCAGTGATTTCTCAGGGGATGGCTACACCTTC. This codes for CATSDFSGDGYTF.

The V call is TRBV11-2, the J call TRBJ2-1; D might be TRBD1 (6 bases). Looked up from germline, CDR1 is SGHAT and CDR2 is FQNNGV. Trimming left V 3 bases short and J 4 bases short, with 7 bases between. The CDR3 extends over 13 amino acids. The CDR3 loop reads CASSFQGYNEQFF. Written as DNA, the CDR3 is TGTGCCAGCAGCTTCCAGGGGTACAATGAGCAGTTCTTC.

V gene TRBV5-1 combines with J gene TRBJ2-6; D is ambiguous. Trimming took off 4 bases at V and 0 bases at J, with 8 bases between the two ends. Per germline, CDR1 SGHRS and CDR2 YFSETQ. CDR3 length equals 15 residues. DNA for the CDR3: TGCGCCAGCAGCGGCCGAAGCTCTGGGGCCAACGTCCTGACTTTC. It yields the protein CASSGRSSGANVLTF.

The rearrangement joins TRBV2 to TRBJ2-2; D possibly corresponds to TRBD2 (6 bases). The CDR3 loop spans 14 amino acids. Trimming removed 7 bases at V and 1 base at J, with 10 bases between. From germline, CDR1 is SNHLY and CDR2 FYNNEI. In nucleotides, the CDR3 is TGTGCCAGCAAGAGACTAGTGAACACCGGGGAGCTGTTTTTT. It yields the protein CASKRLVNTGELFF.

This clonotype has at least ten counts. The chain combines TRBV4-2 with TRBJ2-7; D remains unclear. CDR1 is LGHNA and CDR2 is YNFKEQ in the germline V gene. V shed 0 bases and J shed 6 bases, with 15 bases lying between them. CDR3 size: 15 residues. The CDR3 sequence: CASSQEQTPPREQYF. CDR3 bases: TGTGCCAGCAGCCAAGAACAGACTCCGCCCCGCGAGCAGTACTTC.

The chain is built from TRBV20-1 and TRBJ2-3; TRBD2 aligns across 7 bases. Trimming took 3 bases from V and 2 from J; bases not matched to a gene: 8. In germline, CDR1 is DFQATT, CDR2 SNEGSKA (reference sequence). The CDR3 totals 15 residues. CDR3 amino acids: CSASMAGVPTDTQYF. The CDR3, as DNA: TGCAGTGCTAGTATGGCGGGAGTGCCCACAGATACGCAGTATTTT.

The V call is TRBV20-1, the J call TRBJ2-1; D is ambiguous. Germline values: CDR1 DFQATT, CDR2 SNEGSKA (reference sequence). The CDR3 sequence is 12 residues long. Trimming pared 5 bases from V and 7 bases from J, leaving 12 bases between. The CDR3 region has the DNA TGCAGTGCTTCAGACCCTGGTAATGAGCAGTTCTTC. It specifies CSASDPGNEQFF.

The chain carries TRBV4-1 and TRBJ2-5; TRBD2 aligns across 10 bases. Losses at the gene ends were 4 bases for V and 11 bases for J; bases not matched to a gene: 28. The CDR3 covers 20 residues. Germline CDR1 reads MGHRA; CDR2 reads YSYEKL. DNA of the CDR3: TGCGCCAGCAGCCCTCGACTCAGTCGTTGGACTAGCGGAAGATTATACGGGCAGTACTTC. Translation: CASSPRLSRWTSGRLYGQYF.

J is TRBJ2-4 and V is TRBV6-1; D may be TRBD2 (5 bases). The last part of the DNA fits TRBJ2-7 better; the J call may be wrong. CDR3 length equals 15 residues. Germline lookup yields CDR1 MNHNS and CDR2 SASEGT. As DNA, the CDR3 is TGTGCCAGCAGTGATTCCCCTAGCTCTGGGTACGAGCAGTACTTC. It encodes CASSDSPSSGYEQYF.

V gene TRBV7-8 combines with J gene TRBJ2-1; D is uncertain. V was cut by 0 bases and J by 13 bases, with 16 bases left in between. Germline CDR1 SGHVS, CDR2 FQNEAQ. The CDR3 totals 14 residues. The CDR3 reads CASSLASDEETQFF. The CDR3 region has the DNA TGTGCCAGCAGCTTAGCGTCCGATGAAGAGACCCAGTTCTTC.